The 23 T cell receptor beta chains reported below all come from one sample, sequenced in a study of somatic mutations in cytotoxic T cells in rheumatoid arthritis. TCRdb's table, derived via immunoSEQ multiplex PCR, lists solely in-frame clones and lacks some. The table shows about 15,000 clones, with 75% to 80% occurring only once. What was sequenced was CD8+ T cells sorted from blood. The receptors here all came from an adult with rheumatoid arthritis.

The chain has TRBV27 and TRBJ2-7, with D perhaps assigned TRBD1 or TRBD2 (5 bases each). CDR1 is MNHEY, CDR2 SMNVEV, per germline (reference sequence). This CDR3 comprises 15 residues. Trimming took off 2 bases at V and 2 bases at J, with 13 bases between the two ends. CDR3 residues: CASSLEGPGPYEQYF. In DNA form, the CDR3 reads TGTGCCAGCAGTTTAGAGGGGCCAGGTCCCTACGAGCAGTACTTC.

The V and J genes are TRBV5-1 and TRBJ1-2, with D possibly TRBD1 on 5 matching bases. CDR1 and CDR2 (germline): SGHRS, YFSETQ. Trimming took 3 bases from V and 8 from J, leaving 14 bases between them. CDR3 length: 13 amino acids. CDR3 amino acids: CASSSRGLEGYTF. For the CDR3, the DNA is TGCGCCAGCAGCTCGAGGGGTCTCGAAGGCTACACCTTC.

The rearrangement uses TRBV19 and TRBJ1-1; D is perhaps TRBD1 (6 bases). CDR3 length equals 14 residues. The germline V gene has CDR1 LNHDA and CDR2 SQIVND (reference sequence). V was trimmed by 3 bases and J by 5 bases, leaving 13 bases between them. The CDR3 spells CASSMGGLITEAFF. The CDR3 region has the DNA TGTGCCAGTAGTATGGGGGGCTTGATTACTGAAGCTTTCTTT. Full variable domain (remainder filled in from reference TRBV19 and TRBJ1-1): DGGITQSPKYLFRKEGQNVTLSCEQNLNHDAMYWYRQDPGQGLRLIYYSQIVNDFQKGDIAEGYSVSREKKESFPLTVTSAQKNPTAFYLCASSMGGLITEAFFGQGTRLTVV.

The genes are TRBV6-1 and TRBJ1-1; 8 bases are a match to TRBD1. Trimming cost V 6 bases and J 4 bases; bases outside gene matches: 1. Germline-derived CDR1 and CDR2 are MNHNS and SASEGT. CDR3 size: 12 residues. Here the CDR3 reads CASSQGATEAFF. The CDR3 region has the DNA TGTGCCAGCAGCCAGGGGGCCACTGAAGCTTTCTTT.

This clone was observed once. This chain links TRBV5-5 with TRBJ1-1; D is uncertain. V lost 3 bases, J lost 2 bases, and 8 bases lay in between. CDR1 and CDR2 from the germline V gene are SGHKS and YYEKEE (reference sequence). CDR3 length equals 13 residues. CDR3 sequence: CASSSKGNTEAFF. CDR3 bases: TGTGCCAGCAGCTCGAAGGGTAACACTGAAGCTTTCTTT.

V is TRBV6-5 and J is TRBJ1-2; no reliable D call. The germline V and J ends were trimmed by 7 bases and 10 bases, with 7 bases remaining between them. The CDR3 is 9 amino acids. CDR1 MNHEY and CDR2 SVGAGI come from the germline V gene. CDR3 sequence reads: CASKPPYTF. In nucleotides, the CDR3 is TGTGCCAGCAAACCGCCCTACACCTTC.

The chain recombines TRBV27 with TRBJ2-7; perhaps D is TRBD1 or TRBD2 (5 bases each). The germline V gene encodes CDR1 MNHEY and CDR2 SMNVEV (reference sequence). This CDR3 comprises 15 residues. Trimming pared 3 bases from V and 0 bases from J, leaving 12 bases between. The CDR3: CASSFGSGSSYEQYF. The CDR3 region has the DNA TGTGCCAGCAGTTTCGGGTCAGGGAGCTCCTACGAGCAGTACTTC.

The J gene is TRBJ2-5, the V gene TRBV27; D is uncertain. CDR1 and CDR2 from the germline V gene are MNHEY and SMNVEV (reference sequence). Trimming left V 6 bases short and J 1 base short, with 3 bases between. CDR3 length equals 11 residues. CDR3 in amino acids: CASSSQETQYF. CDR3 bases: TGTGCCAGCAGCTCCCAAGAGACCCAGTACTTC.

By sample share, this clone is medium-sized (0.01 to 0.1%). V and J are TRBV11-2 and TRBJ2-5; 8 bases are a match to TRBD2. V was clipped by 5 bases and J by 1 base; unmatched bases: 9. Looked up from germline, CDR1 is SGHAT and CDR2 is FQNNGV. The CDR3 is 16 amino acids. CDR3: CASSEDFAGGQETQYF. Here the CDR3 DNA reads TGTGCCAGCAGCGAGGACTTCGCGGGGGGCCAAGAGACCCAGTACTTC.

The CDR3 nucleotides read TGCGCCAGCAGCCAAGGGATAGGGAACACTGAAGCTTTCTTT. Translating gives CASSQGIGNTEAFF. V usage is TRBV4-1 and J usage is TRBJ1-1; D not resolved. V lost 1 base and J lost 1, with 7 bases in between. This CDR3 comprises 14 residues. From germline, CDR1 is MGHRA and CDR2 YSYEKL.

The gene calls are TRBV11-2 and TRBJ1-1; D is unclear. The CDR3 totals 13 residues. Trimming shortened V by 1 base and J by 0 bases, and 3 bases separated the two germline ends. Germline V gene data show CDR1 as SGHAT and CDR2 as FQNNGV. The CDR3 is CASSLGMNTEAFF. The CDR3 DNA reads TGTGCCAGCAGCTTAGGAATGAACACTGAAGCTTTCTTT.

The genes are TRBV5-6 and TRBJ1-3; no reliable D call. The length of the CDR3 is 13 residues. Trimming left V 2 bases short and J 1 base short, with 4 bases between. Germline CDR1 is SGHDT and CDR2 is YYEEEE. CDR3 DNA: TGTGCCAGCAGCTTCCCTTCTGGAAACACCATATATTTT. This gives the protein CASSFPSGNTIYF.

J is TRBJ2-1 and V is TRBV30; D is unclear. CDR1 and CDR2 from the germline V gene are GTSNPN and SVGIG (reference sequence). V lost 2 bases, J lost 6 bases, and 5 bases lay in between. This CDR3 is 11 amino acids long. The CDR3 nucleotides read TGTGCCTGGAGTCCGGGCAATGAGCAGTTCTTC. This codes for CAWSPGNEQFF.

This chain connects TRBV11-1 to TRBJ1-1; the D is unclear. Germline V gene data show CDR1 as SGHAT and CDR2 as FQDESV (reference sequence). V was clipped by 1 base and J by 7 bases, with 7 bases between them. The CDR3 totals 12 residues. CDR3 nucleotide sequence: TGTGCCAGCAGCTTAGACCAACTTGAAGCTTTCTTT. Protein sequence: CASSLDQLEAFF.

The chain links TRBV6-5 to TRBJ2-7; 13 positions agree with TRBD2. The V and J ends lost 4 bases and 2 bases, in that order; junction bases with no gene match: 2. Germline CDR1 MNHEY, CDR2 SVGAGI. The CDR3 contains 15 residues. The chain's CDR3 is CASSWGLAGTYEQYF. In DNA form, the CDR3 reads TGTGCCAGCAGTTGGGGACTAGCGGGGACCTACGAGCAGTACTTC.

The gene calls are TRBV13 and TRBJ1-2, with 10 nucleotides matching TRBD1. V gave up 7 bases and J gave up 7 bases; unmatched junction bases: 9. Germline V gene sequence: CDR1 PRHDT, CDR2 FYEKMQ (reference sequence). The CDR3 loop spans 14 amino acids. For the CDR3, the DNA is TGTGCCAGCACCATAGGACAGGGGGAGGTTGGCTACACCTTC. Encoded protein: CASTIGQGEVGYTF.

The sample holds one count of this clone. J is TRBJ2-2 and V is TRBV6-5; D is perhaps TRBD1 or TRBD2 (5 bases each). The ends were cut back, 6 bases at V and 5 bases at J, with 16 bases in the middle. The CDR3 is 15 amino acids. Germline V gene lookup returns CDR1 MNHEY and CDR2 SVGAGI. The CDR3, as DNA: TGTGCCAGCAGACTGACCGGGACCCCAACCGGGGAGCTGTTTTTT. It encodes CASRLTGTPTGELFF.

The chain couples TRBV11-2 to TRBJ2-3, with a weak D call TRBD1 (5 bases). Per the germline V gene, CDR1 is SGHAT and CDR2 is FQNNGV. Trimming removed 3 bases at V and 0 bases at J, with 10 bases between. The CDR3 sequence is 15 residues long. The CDR3 here is CASSFAAGSTDTQYF. For the CDR3, the DNA is TGTGCCAGCAGCTTCGCGGCAGGGAGCACAGATACGCAGTATTTT.

The chain joins TRBV5-1 to TRBJ2-7; D not certain. Germline-derived CDR1 and CDR2 are SGHRS and YFSETQ. V was cut by 1 base and J by 2 bases, with 10 bases left in between. The CDR3 loop spans 14 amino acids. CDR3 sequence reads: CASSLWATTYEQYF. The CDR3 DNA is TGCGCCAGCAGCTTGTGGGCAACAACCTACGAGCAGTACTTC.

The rearrangement uses TRBV11-2 and TRBJ2-3, with TRBD2 matching over 12 bases. This CDR3 contains 16 residues. Germline V gene sequence: CDR1 SGHAT, CDR2 FQNNGV. V was clipped by 4 bases and J by 1 base; unmatched bases: 3. The CDR3 DNA sequence: TGTGCCAGCAGCTCCCGGACTAGCGGGGGCACAGATACGCAGTATTTT. Translating gives CASSSRTSGGTDTQYF.

This chain links TRBV2 with TRBJ1-2, with TRBD1 identical over 8 bases. CDR3 length: 13 residues. The ends lost 6 bases at V and 8 bases at J; junction bases unmatched: 8. CDR1 is SNHLY and CDR2 is FYNNEI in the germline V gene. CDR3 residues: CASSYAGGGGYTF. DNA for the CDR3: TGTGCCAGCAGCTACGCAGGGGGCGGAGGCTACACCTTC.

V and J are TRBV28 and TRBJ1-1; no definite D call. Per the germline V gene, CDR1 is MDHEN and CDR2 is SYDVKM. The CDR3 length is 13 residues. Trimming cost V 2 bases and J 1 base, with 5 bases left between them. CDR3 sequence (DNA): TGTGCCAGCAGTTTAGAAGGGAACACTGAAGCTTTCTTT. Protein sequence: CASSLEGNTEAFF. Combining the CDR3 with reference TRBV28 and TRBJ1-1 gives the whole variable domain DVKVTQSSRYLVKRTGEKVFLECVQDMDHENMFWYRQDPGLGLRLIYFSYDVKMKEKGDIPEGYSVSREKKERFSLILESASTNQTSMYLCASSLEGNTEAFFGQGTRLTVV.

This chain connects TRBV13 to TRBJ1-1; the match to TRBD1 covers 10 bases. Per the germline V gene, CDR1 is PRHDT and CDR2 is FYEKMQ (reference sequence). V was clipped by 4 bases and J by 8 bases; unmatched bases: 10. CDR3 length equals 15 residues. The CDR3 nucleotides are TGTGCCAGCAGCTCGCGGGGGACAGGGGTAATCGAAGCTTTCTTT. This sequence encodes CASSSRGTGVIEAFF.